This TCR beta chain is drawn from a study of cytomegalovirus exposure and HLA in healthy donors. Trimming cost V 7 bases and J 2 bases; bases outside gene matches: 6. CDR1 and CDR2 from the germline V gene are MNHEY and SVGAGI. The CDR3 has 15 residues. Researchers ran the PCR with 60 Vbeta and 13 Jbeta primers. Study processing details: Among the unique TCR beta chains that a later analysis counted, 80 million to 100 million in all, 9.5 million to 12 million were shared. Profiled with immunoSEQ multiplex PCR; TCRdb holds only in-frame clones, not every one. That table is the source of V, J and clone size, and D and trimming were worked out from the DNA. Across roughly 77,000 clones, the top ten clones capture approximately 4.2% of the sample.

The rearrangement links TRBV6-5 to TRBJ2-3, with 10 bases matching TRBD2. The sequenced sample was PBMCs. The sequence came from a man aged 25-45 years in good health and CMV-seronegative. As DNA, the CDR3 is TGTGCCAGCAACAGAGCGGGGGGGCACACAGATACGCAGTATTTT. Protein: CASNRAGGHTDTQYF.